Following are 7 T cell receptor beta chains from one sample sequenced in a study of T-cell reconstitution after alpha-beta-depleted transplantation in children. Researchers prepared the TCRbeta library using unique molecular identifiers, the study reports. One entry per CDR3 protein results from TCRdb running MiXCR on the PCR reads. The table has approximately 250,000 distinct CDR3 sequences, approximately 9.9% seen once. Specimen: PBMCs from the stem cell graft donor, collected from the stem cell graft. These TCRs come from a human donor who donated a stem cell graft to a child with SCID.

The chain joins TRBV12-3 or TRBV12-4 to TRBJ1-1; the D is unclear. The CDR3 covers 13 residues. Trimming shortened V by 6 bases and J by 3 bases, and 11 bases separated the two germline ends. The CDR3 is CASRLVEYTEAFF. The CDR3 region has the DNA TGTGCCAGCAGGCTGGTGGAGTACACTGAAGCTTTCTTT.

In its sample, this clonotype was seen many times. V gene TRBV7-9 combines with J gene TRBJ2-2, with D tentatively TRBD1 (5 bases). Per the germline V gene, CDR1 is SEHNR and CDR2 is FQNEAQ (reference sequence). Trimming pared 3 bases from V and 1 base from J, leaving 9 bases between. This CDR3 is 15 amino acids long. CDR3 nucleotides: TGTGCCAGCAGCTTTACGACAGAGAACACCGGGGAGCTGTTTTTT. It translates to CASSFTTENTGELFF.

This clonotype was observed at least ten times. The chain carries TRBV7-2 and TRBJ1-1; D gene ambiguous. V gave up 3 bases and J gave up 6 bases, with 14 bases separating them. CDR3 length equals 14 residues. CDR1 SGHTA and CDR2 FQGNSA come from the germline V gene. Here the CDR3 DNA reads TGTGCCAGCAGCTTGGAGGTGTGGAATTCTGAAGCTTTCTTT. Translated, it gives CASSLEVWNSEAFF.

This clonotype has a count of ten or more. V gene TRBV29-1 combines with J gene TRBJ2-6; 8 bases match TRBD1. From germline, CDR1 is SQVTM and CDR2 ANQGSEA. Trimming took 0 bases from V and 0 from J; bases not matched to a gene: 4. The CDR3 is made up of 17 amino acids. The CDR3 region is CSVEDRGPSSGANVLTF. CDR3 bases: TGCAGCGTTGAAGACAGGGGGCCCTCCTCTGGGGCCAACGTCCTGACTTTC.

This clonotype was observed many times. The rearrangement uses TRBV11-1 and TRBJ1-1, with 10 bases identical to TRBD1. CDR3 length: 17 amino acids. V shed 1 base, J shed 5 bases, and the junction held 10 bases outside the gene matches. The germline V gene has CDR1 SGHAT and CDR2 FQDESV (reference sequence). The CDR3 nucleotides read TGTGCCAGCAGCTTAGGAGACAGGGGGCGCGAGGGAACTGAAGCTTTCTTT. The encoded protein is CASSLGDRGREGTEAFF. Full variable domain (rest looked up from reference TRBV11-1 and TRBJ1-1): EAEVAQSPRYKITEKSQAVAFWCDPISGHATLYWYRQILGQGPELLVQFQDESVVDDSQLPKDRFSAERLKGVDSTLKIQPAELGDSAMYLCASSLGDRGREGTEAFFGQGTRLTVV.

This clonotype was observed many times. The chain couples TRBV9 to TRBJ2-7; D is undetermined. The ends were cut back, 0 bases at V and 0 bases at J, with 4 bases in the middle. CDR1 and CDR2 from the germline V gene are SGDLS and YYNGEE. The CDR3 is 13 amino acids. CDR3 DNA: TGTGCCAGCAGCGTAGGGCCCTCCTACGAGCAGTACTTC. Translated, it gives CASSVGPSYEQYF.

This clonotype was found many times. The genes are TRBV20-1 and TRBJ1-3; TRBD1 is a possible D gene (6 bases). This CDR3 region has 15 residues. Trimming removed 6 bases at V and 9 bases at J, with 24 bases between. Germline CDR1 reads DFQATT; CDR2 reads SNEGSKA (reference sequence). In nucleotides, the CDR3 is TGCAGTGCCGAGCCTCCCGGGACCTGGGGGGCCACCATATATTTT. This gives the protein CSAEPPGTWGATIYF.